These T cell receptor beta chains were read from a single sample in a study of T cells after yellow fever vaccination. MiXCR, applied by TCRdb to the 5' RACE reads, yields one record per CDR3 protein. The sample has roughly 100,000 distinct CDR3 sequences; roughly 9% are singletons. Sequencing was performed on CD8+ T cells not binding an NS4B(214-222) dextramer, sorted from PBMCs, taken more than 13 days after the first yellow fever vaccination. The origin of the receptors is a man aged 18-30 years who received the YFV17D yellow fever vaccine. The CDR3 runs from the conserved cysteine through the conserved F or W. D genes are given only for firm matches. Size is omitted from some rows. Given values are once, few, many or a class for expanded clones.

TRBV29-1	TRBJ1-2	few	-	TGCAGCGTTGAAAACAGGATTAACTATGGCTACACCTTC	CSVENRINYGYTF
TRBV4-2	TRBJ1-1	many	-	TGTGCCAGCAGCCGGGAACCTAGGACAGATCAGATGAACACTGAAGCTTTCTTT	CASSREPRTDQMNTEAFF
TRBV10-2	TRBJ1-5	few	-	TGCGCCAGCAGTGTCGGCAGTTCGCCTGGCAATCAGCCCCAGCATTTT	CASSVGSSPGNQPQHF
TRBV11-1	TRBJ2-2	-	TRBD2	TGTGCCAGCAGCTCCACTACTAGCGGGGGGCCATGGACCGGGGAGCTGTTTTTT	CASSSTTSGGPWTGELFF
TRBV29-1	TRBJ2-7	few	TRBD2	TGCAGCGCCGGGGGGGTTTACGAGCAGTACTTC	CSAGGVYEQYF
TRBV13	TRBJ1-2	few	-	TGTGCCAGCAGCGGCCGGGCGGGGTCCAACACCTTC	CASSGRAGSNTF
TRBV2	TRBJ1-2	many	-	TGTGCCAGCAGTAAAACCGCCTCAGGAGGGAGAGGTGGCTACACCTTC	CASSKTASGGRGGYTF
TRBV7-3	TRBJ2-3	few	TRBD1	TGTGCCAGCAGCCCCACAGGGGCTAGCACAGATACGCAGTATTTT	CASSPTGASTDTQYF
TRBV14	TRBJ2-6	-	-	TGTGCCAGCACCCCTAAGCCCGGTGGTGGGGCCAACGTCCTGACTTTC	CASTPKPGGGANVLTF
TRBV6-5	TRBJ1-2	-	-	TGTGCCAGCAGTTACAAAGGGGACTATGGCTACACCTTC	CASSYKGDYGYTF
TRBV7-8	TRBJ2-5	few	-	TGTGCCAGCAGCTCTCGACAGGACCAAGAGACCCAGTACTTC	CASSSRQDQETQYF
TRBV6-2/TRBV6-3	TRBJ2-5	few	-	TGTGCCAGCAGTTACTTCCGCCAAGAGACCCAGTACTTC	CASSYFRQETQYF
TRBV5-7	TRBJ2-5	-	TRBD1	TGTGCCAGCAGCGGTCCGACAGGGGGGGTTATGGAAGAGACCCAGTACTTC	CASSGPTGGVMEETQYF
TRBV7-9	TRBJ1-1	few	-	TGTGCCAGCAGCATACTGGCAGGGAAGGGGACTGAAGCTTTCTTT	CASSILAGKGTEAFF